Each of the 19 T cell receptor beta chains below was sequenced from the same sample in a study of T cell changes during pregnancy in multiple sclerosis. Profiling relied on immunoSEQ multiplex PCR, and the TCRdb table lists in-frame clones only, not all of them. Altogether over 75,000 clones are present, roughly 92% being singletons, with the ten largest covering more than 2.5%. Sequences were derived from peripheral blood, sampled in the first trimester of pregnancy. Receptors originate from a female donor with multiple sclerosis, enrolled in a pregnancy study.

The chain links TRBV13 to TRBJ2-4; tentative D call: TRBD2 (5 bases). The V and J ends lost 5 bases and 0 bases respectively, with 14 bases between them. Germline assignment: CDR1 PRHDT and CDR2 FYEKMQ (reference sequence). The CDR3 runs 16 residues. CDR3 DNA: TGTGCCAGCAGCACCAAAGGACGGGAAGCCAAAAACATTCAGTACTTC. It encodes CASSTKGREAKNIQYF.

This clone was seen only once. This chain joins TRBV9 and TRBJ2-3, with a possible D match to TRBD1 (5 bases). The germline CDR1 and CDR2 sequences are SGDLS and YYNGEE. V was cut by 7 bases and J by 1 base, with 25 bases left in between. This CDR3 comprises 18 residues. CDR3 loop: CASPSIITDSNGTDTQYF. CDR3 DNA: TGTGCCAGCCCATCAATAATCACCGACAGTAATGGCACAGATACGCAGTATTTT.

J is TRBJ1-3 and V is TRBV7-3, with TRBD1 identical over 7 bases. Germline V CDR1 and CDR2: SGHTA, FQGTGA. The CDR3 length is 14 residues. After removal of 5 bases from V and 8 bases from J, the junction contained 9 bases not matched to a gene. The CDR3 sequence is CASSRGGPSDTIYF. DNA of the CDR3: TGTGCCAGCAGCCGAGGGGGCCCGTCGGACACCATATATTTT.

This CDR3 reads CASSRTGTGITDTQYF. CDR3 nucleotide sequence: TGCGCCAGCAGCCGAACCGGGACAGGGATCACAGATACGCAGTATTTT. The chain has TRBV4-1 and TRBJ2-3; TRBD1 agrees at 9 bases. After removal of 4 bases from V and 2 bases from J, the junction contained 7 bases not matched to a gene. CDR3 size: 16 residues. CDR1 is MGHRA, CDR2 YSYEKL, per germline.

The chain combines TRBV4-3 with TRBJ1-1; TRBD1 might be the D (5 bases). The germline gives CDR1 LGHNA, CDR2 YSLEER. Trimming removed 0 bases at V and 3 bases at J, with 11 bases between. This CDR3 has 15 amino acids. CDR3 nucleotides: TGCGCCAGCAGCCAAGATCCAGGGCTGGACACTGAAGCTTTCTTT. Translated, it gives CASSQDPGLDTEAFF.

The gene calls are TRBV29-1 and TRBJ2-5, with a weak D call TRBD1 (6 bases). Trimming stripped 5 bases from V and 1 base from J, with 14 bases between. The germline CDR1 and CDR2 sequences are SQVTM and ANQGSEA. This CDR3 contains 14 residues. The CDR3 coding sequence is TGCAGCGTTTATCCCCAGGGGTTCCAAGAGACCCAGTACTTC. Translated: CSVYPQGFQETQYF.

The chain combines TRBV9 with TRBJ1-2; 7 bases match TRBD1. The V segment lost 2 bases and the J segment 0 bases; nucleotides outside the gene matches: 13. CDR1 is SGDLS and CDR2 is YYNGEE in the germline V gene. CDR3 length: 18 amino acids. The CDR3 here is CASSVGGQLRGPNYGYTF. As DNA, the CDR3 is TGTGCCAGCAGCGTTGGGGGACAGTTAAGGGGACCTAACTATGGCTACACCTTC.

Here the CDR3 DNA reads TGTGCCAGCAGTCCCCGGACAGTCGGAAACACCATATATTTT. Protein: CASSPRTVGNTIYF. The chain recombines TRBV28 with TRBJ1-3; the D gene is possibly TRBD1 (6 bases). Germline CDR1 MDHEN, CDR2 SYDVKM. V lost 5 bases and J lost 4, with 12 bases in between. This CDR3 spans 14 amino acids.

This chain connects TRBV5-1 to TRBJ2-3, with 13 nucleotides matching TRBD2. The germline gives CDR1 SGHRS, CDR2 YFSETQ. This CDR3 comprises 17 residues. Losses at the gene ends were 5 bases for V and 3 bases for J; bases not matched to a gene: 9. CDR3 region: CASSPTRLAGGTDTQYF. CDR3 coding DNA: TGCGCCAGCAGTCCAACTCGACTAGCGGGAGGTACAGATACGCAGTATTTT.

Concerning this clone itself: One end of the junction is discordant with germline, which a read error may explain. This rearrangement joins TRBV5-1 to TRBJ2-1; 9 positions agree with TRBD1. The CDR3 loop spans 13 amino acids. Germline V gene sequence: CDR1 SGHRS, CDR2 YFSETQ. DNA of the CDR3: TGCGCCAGCACACTCACTTCCGGGACAGGGTTCGTCTTC. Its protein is CASTLTSGTGFVF.

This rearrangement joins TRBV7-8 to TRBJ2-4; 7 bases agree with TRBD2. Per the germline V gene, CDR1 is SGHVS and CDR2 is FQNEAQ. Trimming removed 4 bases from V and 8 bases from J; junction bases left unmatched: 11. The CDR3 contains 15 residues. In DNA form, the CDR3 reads TGTGCCAGCAGCTCGGCACTAGCCCGGGAGGACATTCAGTACTTC. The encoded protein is CASSSALAREDIQYF. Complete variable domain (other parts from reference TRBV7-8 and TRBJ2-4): GAGVSQSPRYKVAKRGQDVALRCDPISGHVSLFWYQQALGQGPEFLTYFQNEAQLDKSGLPSDRFFAERPEGSVSTLKIQRTQQEDSAVYLCASSSALAREDIQYFGAGTRLSVL.

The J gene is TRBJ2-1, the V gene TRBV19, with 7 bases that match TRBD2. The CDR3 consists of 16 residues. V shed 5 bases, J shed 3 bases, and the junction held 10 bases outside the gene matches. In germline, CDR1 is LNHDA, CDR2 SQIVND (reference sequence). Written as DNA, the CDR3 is TGTGCCAGTAGTGGGGGGGTAGCGACCAGCTACAATGAGCAGTTCTTC. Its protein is CASSGGVATSYNEQFF.

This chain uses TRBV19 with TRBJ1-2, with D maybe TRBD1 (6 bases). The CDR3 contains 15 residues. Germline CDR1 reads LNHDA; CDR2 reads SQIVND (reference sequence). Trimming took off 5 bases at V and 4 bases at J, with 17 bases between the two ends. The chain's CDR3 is CASSFLGARAYGYTF. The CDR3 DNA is TGTGCCAGTAGTTTTTTGGGGGCGAGGGCCTATGGCTACACCTTC.

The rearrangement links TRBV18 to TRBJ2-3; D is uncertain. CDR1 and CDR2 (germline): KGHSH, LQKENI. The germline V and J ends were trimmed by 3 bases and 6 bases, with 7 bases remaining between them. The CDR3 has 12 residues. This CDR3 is CASSPPGDTQYF. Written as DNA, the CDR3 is TGTGCCAGCTCACCTCCCGGGGATACGCAGTATTTT.

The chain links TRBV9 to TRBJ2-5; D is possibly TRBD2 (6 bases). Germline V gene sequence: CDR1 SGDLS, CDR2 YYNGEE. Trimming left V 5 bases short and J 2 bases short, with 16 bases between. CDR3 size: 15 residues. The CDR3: CASSSGLTGQETQYF. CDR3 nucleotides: TGTGCCAGCAGTTCGGGACTTACCGGGCAAGAGACCCAGTACTTC.

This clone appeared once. The CDR3 sequence is CASSSNDRAGEQYF. CDR3 coding DNA: TGTGCCAGCAGTTCCAACGACAGGGCGGGCGAGCAGTACTTC. The V gene is TRBV6-5, the J gene TRBJ2-7; 7 bases are a match to TRBD1. V shed 4 bases, J shed 6 bases, and the junction held 9 bases outside the gene matches. The CDR3 contains 14 residues. CDR1 is MNHEY, CDR2 SVGAGI, per germline.

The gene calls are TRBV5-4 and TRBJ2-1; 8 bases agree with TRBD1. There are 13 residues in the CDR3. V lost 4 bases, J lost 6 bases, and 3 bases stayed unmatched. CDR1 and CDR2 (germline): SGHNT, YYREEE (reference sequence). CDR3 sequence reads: CASSRTGFNEQFF. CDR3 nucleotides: TGTGCCAGCAGCAGGACAGGGTTCAATGAGCAGTTCTTC.

The CDR3 loop is CATSTGRNFEQFF. CDR3 DNA: TGTGCCACCAGCACCGGGAGGAACTTCGAGCAGTTCTTC. This chain uses TRBV15 with TRBJ2-1, with TRBD2 identical over 7 bases. Unmatched junction bases numbered 7, after V lost 4 bases and J lost 10 bases. Germline V gene lookup returns CDR1 LNHNV and CDR2 YYDKDF (reference sequence). This CDR3 has 13 amino acids.

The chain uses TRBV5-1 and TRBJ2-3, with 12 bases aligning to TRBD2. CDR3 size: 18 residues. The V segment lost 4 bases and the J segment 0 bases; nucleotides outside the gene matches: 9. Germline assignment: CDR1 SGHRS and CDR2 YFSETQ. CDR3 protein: CASSGTGTSGLSTDTQYF. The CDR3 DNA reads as TGCGCCAGCAGCGGAACCGGGACTAGCGGGCTTAGCACAGATACGCAGTATTTT.